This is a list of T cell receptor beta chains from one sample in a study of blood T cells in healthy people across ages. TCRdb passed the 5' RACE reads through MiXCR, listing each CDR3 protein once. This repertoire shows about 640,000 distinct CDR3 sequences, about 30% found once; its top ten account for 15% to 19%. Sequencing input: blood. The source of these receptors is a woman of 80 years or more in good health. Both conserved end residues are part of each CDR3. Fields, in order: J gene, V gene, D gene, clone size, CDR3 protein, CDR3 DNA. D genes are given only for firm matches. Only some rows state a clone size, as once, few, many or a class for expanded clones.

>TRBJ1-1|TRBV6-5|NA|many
CASGDTYTEAFF
TGTGCCAGTGGGGACACCTACACTGAAGCTTTCTTT
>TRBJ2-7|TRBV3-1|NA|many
CASSQGGRERGQYF
TGTGCCAGCAGCCAAGGAGGCAGGGAAAGGGGCCAGTACTTC
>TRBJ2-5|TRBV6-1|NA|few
CASSESLGRETQYF
TGTGCCAGCAGTGAAAGCTTGGGTAGAGAGACCCAGTACTTC
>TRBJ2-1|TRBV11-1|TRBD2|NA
CASGQPRGSGGAEQFF
TGTGCCAGCGGCCAACCCCGGGGTAGCGGGGGGGCAGAGCAGTTCTTC
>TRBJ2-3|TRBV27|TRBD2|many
CASSTQTSGGLTDTQYF
TGTGCCAGCAGTACCCAGACTAGCGGGGGACTCACAGATACGCAGTATTTT
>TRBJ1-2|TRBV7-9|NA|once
CASSPLEGYTF
TGTGCCAGCAGCCCCCTAGAGGGCTACACCTTC
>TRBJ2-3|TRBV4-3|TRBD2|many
CASSPLAGGATDTQYF
TGCGCCAGCAGCCCCCTTGCGGGGGGGGCGACAGATACGCAGTATTTT
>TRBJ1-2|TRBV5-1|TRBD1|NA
CASSLSPGTGGGYTF
TGCGCCAGCAGCTTGAGTCCCGGGACAGGAGGAGGCTACACCTTC
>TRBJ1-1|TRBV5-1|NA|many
CASSLGQMNTEAFF
TGCGCCAGCAGCTTGGGTCAAATGAACACTGAAGCTTTCTTT
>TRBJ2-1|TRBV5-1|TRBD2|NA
CASSWGAGGRNEQFF
TGCGCCAGCAGCTGGGGAGCGGGAGGGCGAAATGAGCAGTTCTTC
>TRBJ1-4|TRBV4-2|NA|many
CASSQRAAGLEKLFF
TGTGCCAGCAGCCAAAGGGCCGCAGGGTTGGAAAAACTGTTTTTT
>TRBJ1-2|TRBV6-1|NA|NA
CASGEGTIYGYTF
TGTGCCAGCGGTGAGGGGACGATCTATGGCTACACCTTC
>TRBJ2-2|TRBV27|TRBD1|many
CASSLSGTGGNTGELFF
TGTGCCAGCAGTTTATCCGGGACAGGGGGAAACACCGGGGAGCTGTTTTTT
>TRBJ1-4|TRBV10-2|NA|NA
CASRQGMDEKLFF
TGCGCCAGCAGACAGGGAATGGATGAAAAACTGTTTTTT
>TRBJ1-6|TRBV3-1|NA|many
CASGANNSPLHF
TGTGCCAGCGGGGCCAATAATTCACCCCTCCACTTT
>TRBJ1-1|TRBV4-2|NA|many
CASSHPGGEGTEAFF
TGTGCCAGCAGCCACCCGGGAGGGGAGGGCACTGAAGCTTTCTTT
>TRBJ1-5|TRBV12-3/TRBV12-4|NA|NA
CASTVTGNQPQHF
TGTGCCAGCACAGTGACAGGTAATCAGCCCCAGCATTTT
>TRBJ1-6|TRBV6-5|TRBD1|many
CASSYSVLGQENNSPLHF
TGTGCCAGCAGTTACTCGGTCCTGGGACAGGAGAATAATTCACCCCTCCACTTT
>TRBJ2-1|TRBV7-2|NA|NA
CASSFMEAQFF
TGTGCCAGCAGCTTCATGGAGGCGCAGTTCTTC
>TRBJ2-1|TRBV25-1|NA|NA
CASSDPWGSSYNEQFF
TGTGCCAGCAGTGACCCATGGGGGAGCTCCTACAATGAGCAGTTCTTC
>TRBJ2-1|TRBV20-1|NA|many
CSAYANEQFF
TGCAGTGCTTATGCAAATGAGCAGTTCTTC
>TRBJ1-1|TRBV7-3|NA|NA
CASSYKQDLGAFF
TGTGCCAGCAGTTATAAACAGGACCTGGGAGCTTTCTTT
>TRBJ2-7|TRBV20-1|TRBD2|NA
CSAKLARETQDF
TGCAGTGCCAAACTAGCGAGGGAGACCCAGGACTTC
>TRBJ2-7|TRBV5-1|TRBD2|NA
CASSLGLAGFSYNEQYF
TGCGCCAGCAGCTTGGGACTAGCGGGTTTCTCCTACAATGAGCAGTACTTC
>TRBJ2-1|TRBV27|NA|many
CASSGSGPLLNEQFF
TGTGCCAGCAGTGGCTCGGGACCACTCCTAAATGAGCAGTTCTTC
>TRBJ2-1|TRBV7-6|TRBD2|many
CASSLARGLEGINEQFF
TGTGCCAGCAGCTTAGCGAGGGGACTAGAAGGTATCAATGAGCAGTTCTTC
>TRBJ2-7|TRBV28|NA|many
CASSLEVPYEQYF
TGTGCCAGCAGTTTAGAGGTTCCCTACGAGCAGTACTTC
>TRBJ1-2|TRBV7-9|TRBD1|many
CASSPPNDRGTNYGYTF
TGTGCCAGCAGCCCACCCAATGACAGGGGGACCAACTATGGCTACACCTTC
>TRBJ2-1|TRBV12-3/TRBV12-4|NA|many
CASSPTGNPSYNEQFF
TGTGCCAGCAGTCCCACAGGGAACCCGAGCTACAATGAGCAGTTCTTC
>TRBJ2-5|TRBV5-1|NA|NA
CASSLDEGPETQYF
TGCGCCAGCAGCTTGGATGAGGGGCCCGAGACCCAGTACTTC
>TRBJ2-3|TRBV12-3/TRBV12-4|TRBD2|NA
CASRDIAGGLGDTQYF
TGTGCCAGCAGGGATATAGCGGGGGGGCTGGGAGATACGCAGTATTTT
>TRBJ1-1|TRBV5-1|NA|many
CASSSSGARHTEAFF
TGCGCCAGCAGCTCCTCAGGGGCCCGCCACACTGAAGCTTTCTTT
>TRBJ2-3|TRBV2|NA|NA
CASSDVGGPADTQYF
TGTGCCAGCAGTGACGTGGGGGGGCCCGCAGATACGCAGTATTTT
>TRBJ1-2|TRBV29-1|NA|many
CSVEAGGGRRGYTF
TGCAGCGTTGAAGCGGGCGGGGGCAGGCGTGGCTACACCTTC
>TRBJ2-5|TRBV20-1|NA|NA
CSARVIQETQDF
TGTAGTGCTAGGGTTATACAAGAGACCCAGGACTTC
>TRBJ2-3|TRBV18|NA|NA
CASSPQMVQGTDTQYF
TGTGCCAGCTCACCACAAATGGTTCAGGGCACAGATACGCAGTATTTT
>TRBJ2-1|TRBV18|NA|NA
CASSQQGGSLETQFF
TGTGCCAGCTCGCAACAGGGCGGTTCATTGGAGACCCAGTTCTTC
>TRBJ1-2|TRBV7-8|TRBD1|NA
CASSPSGDRDYGYTF
TGTGCCAGCAGCCCGTCCGGGGACAGGGACTATGGCTACACCTTC
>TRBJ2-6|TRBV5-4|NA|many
CASSQPGTYSGANVLTF
TGTGCCAGCAGTCAACCCGGGACTTACTCTGGGGCCAACGTCCTGACTTTC
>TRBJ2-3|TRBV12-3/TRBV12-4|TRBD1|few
CASSHRTGGADAQYF
TGTGCCAGCAGTCACCGGACAGGGGGCGCAGATGCGCAGTATTTT
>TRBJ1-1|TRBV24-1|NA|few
CATMRGPGTEAFF
TGTGCCACCATGCGGGGGCCTGGTACTGAAGCTTTCTTT
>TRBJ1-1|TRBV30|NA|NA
CAWTRRDTEAFF
TGTGCCTGGACACGGCGGGACACTGAAGCTTTCTTT
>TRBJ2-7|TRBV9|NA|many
CASSVDGMDYEQYF
TGTGCCAGCAGCGTTGATGGGATGGACTACGAGCAGTACTTC
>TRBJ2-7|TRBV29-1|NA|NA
CSVEGAHEQYF
TGCAGCGTTGAGGGCGCTCACGAGCAGTACTTC
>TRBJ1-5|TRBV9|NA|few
CASSVEAGVDQPQHF
TGTGCCAGCAGCGTAGAGGCAGGGGTAGATCAGCCCCAGCATTTT
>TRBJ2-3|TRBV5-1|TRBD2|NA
CASSPGPSGGADTQYF
TGCGCCAGCAGCCCGGGCCCTAGCGGGGGGGCAGATACGCAGTATTTT